The 20 T cell receptor beta chains given below trace back to one sample, sequenced in a study of T cell responses to AZD1222 COVID-19 vaccine. Here immunoSEQ multiplex PCR was the method, and the copy in TCRdb shows in-frame clones only, minus some. The sample has approximately 120,000 clones, about 79% seen once. The sequencing here drew on peripheral blood, taken 28 days after the second AZD1222 dose. These receptors all come from an adult who received the AZD1222 COVID-19 vaccine.

This clone was found a few times. The chain joins TRBV11-2 to TRBJ1-1; no clear D. Trimming removed 3 bases at V and 1 base at J, with 6 bases between. Looked up from germline, CDR1 is SGHAT and CDR2 is FQNNGV. CDR3 length equals 13 residues. CDR3 protein: CASSLFENTEAFF. The CDR3 DNA reads TGTGCCAGCAGCTTGTTTGAGAACACTGAAGCTTTCTTT.

The chain links TRBV3-1 (or the pseudogene TRBV3-2) to TRBJ1-2; a possible D gene is TRBD1 (6 bases). V lost 7 bases, J lost 4 bases, and 19 bases lay in between. Germline CDR1 and CDR2: LGHDT and YNNKEL (reference sequence). The CDR3 has 15 amino acids. CDR3 protein: CASTQTAGAAYGYTF. DNA for the CDR3: TGTGCCAGCACTCAAACGGCAGGGGCGGCCTATGGCTACACCTTC.

This chain links TRBV3-1 (or the pseudogene TRBV3-2) with TRBJ1-2, with D uncertain. CDR3 size: 12 residues. V was cut by 0 bases and J by 4 bases, with 3 bases left in between. Germline V gene sequence: CDR1 LGHDT, CDR2 YNNKEL (reference sequence). The CDR3 sequence: CASSQDSYGYTF. The CDR3 coding sequence is TGTGCCAGCAGCCAAGACTCCTATGGCTACACCTTC.

The chain has TRBV6-5 and TRBJ1-6, with D hard to call. Germline V CDR1 and CDR2: MNHEY, SVGAGI. This CDR3 spans 13 amino acids. V gave up 2 bases and J gave up 9 bases, with 8 bases separating them. The CDR3 nucleotides are TGTGCCAGCAGTTACCGATGGCCTTCACCCCTCCACTTT. Amino acid sequence: CASSYRWPSPLHF.

The J gene is TRBJ2-1, the V gene TRBV29-1; D might be TRBD2 (6 bases). V lost 7 bases, J lost 2 bases, and 12 bases lay in between. Germline V gene lookup returns CDR1 SQVTM and CDR2 ANQGSEA. The CDR3 runs to 13 residues. CDR3 sequence reads: CSARRDPYNEQFF. In nucleotides, the CDR3 is TGCAGCGCGAGGAGGGACCCCTACAATGAGCAGTTCTTC.

The chain has TRBV2 and TRBJ2-5; weak D call: TRBD2 (5 bases). The germline V and J ends were trimmed by 4 bases and 5 bases, with 17 bases remaining between them. Germline CDR1 is SNHLY and CDR2 is FYNNEI. CDR3 length: 15 amino acids. The CDR3 protein is CASSGASDRRETQYF. CDR3 sequence (DNA): TGTGCCAGCAGTGGAGCCTCGGACCGGAGGGAGACCCAGTACTTC.

V is TRBV24-1 and J is TRBJ2-4, with unresolved D. V was clipped by 4 bases and J by 5 bases, with 17 bases between them. CDR3 length equals 16 residues. Per the germline V gene, CDR1 is KGHDR and CDR2 is SFDVKD. The DNA of the CDR3 is TGTGCCACCAGTGACTTGGGCCCAACTGGGGAAAACATTCAGTACTTC. It is translated as CATSDLGPTGENIQYF.

The chain employs TRBV3-1 (or the pseudogene TRBV3-2) and TRBJ1-3; possible D gene TRBD1, 5 bases. Germline V gives CDR1 LGHDT, CDR2 YNNKEL (reference sequence). Between the trimmed V and J ends, which lost 8 bases and 1 base, there was a span of 9 bases. The CDR3 totals 13 residues. In nucleotides, the CDR3 is TGTGCCAGCGTTAGGGGTTCTGGAAACACCATATATTTT. Protein product: CASVRGSGNTIYF.

This rearrangement joins TRBV11-2 to TRBJ2-6; possibly TRBD2 for D (5 bases). Trimming shortened V by 5 bases and J by 2 bases, and 10 bases separated the two germline ends. Germline CDR1 is SGHAT and CDR2 is FQNNGV. This CDR3 spans 15 amino acids. CDR3 DNA: TGTGCCAGCAGCGGGCCCGGGGCTGGGGCCAACGTCCTGACTTTC. Translated: CASSGPGAGANVLTF.

The chain recombines TRBV18 with TRBJ1-5, with D uncertain. The CDR3 has 15 residues. V lost 2 bases and J lost 4, with 12 bases in between. Germline V gene sequence: CDR1 KGHSH, CDR2 LQKENI. DNA of the CDR3: TGTGCCAGCTCACCAGAGGTTCCGAAAAATCAGCCCCAGCATTTT. Translated, it gives CASSPEVPKNQPQHF.

In this sample, this clone turned up once. V and J are TRBV27 and TRBJ2-7; 7 bases line up with TRBD2. The CDR3 has 13 residues. Germline CDR1 is MNHEY and CDR2 is SMNVEV (reference sequence). The V gene end was trimmed by 3 bases and the J gene end by 4 bases; junction bases not matched to a gene: 3. CDR3 residues: CASSFTAGYEQYF. CDR3 sequence (DNA): TGTGCCAGCAGTTTTACAGCGGGGTACGAGCAGTACTTC.

This chain joins TRBV5-1 and TRBJ2-1; D assignment may be TRBD1 or TRBD2 (5 bases each). Germline V CDR1 and CDR2: SGHRS, YFSETQ. Between the trimmed V and J ends, which lost 4 bases and 0 bases, there was a span of 11 bases. There are 15 residues in the CDR3. This CDR3 is CASSPGPSSYNEQFF. The CDR3 region has the DNA TGCGCCAGCAGCCCGGGACCCTCCTCCTACAATGAGCAGTTCTTC.

The rearrangement joins TRBV11-2 to TRBJ1-1; a possible D gene is TRBD1 (5 bases). Deletions cut 3 bases from V and 1 base from J, with 9 bases between. The CDR3 extends over 14 amino acids. The germline gives CDR1 SGHAT, CDR2 FQNNGV. CDR3 in amino acids: CASSFGGPNTEAFF. CDR3 nucleotides: TGTGCCAGCAGCTTCGGGGGACCGAACACTGAAGCTTTCTTT.

The chain recombines TRBV5-6 with TRBJ2-7; 7 bases are shared with TRBD1. J was trimmed by 11 bases and V by 5 bases; bases with no gene match: 13. There are 13 residues in the CDR3. Germline V CDR1 and CDR2: SGHDT, YYEEEE. The CDR3 DNA is TGTGCCAGCAGACGAGAGACAGGGACGAGGGAGTACTTC. It translates to CASRRETGTREYF.

The V and J genes are TRBV2 and TRBJ1-5; 11 bases align to TRBD1. The CDR3 is 17 amino acids. V was clipped by 4 bases and J by 1 base; unmatched bases: 6. The germline CDR1 and CDR2 sequences are SNHLY and FYNNEI. The CDR3 is CASSGGQGAWSNQPQHF. In nucleotides, the CDR3 is TGTGCCAGCAGTGGAGGACAGGGGGCCTGGAGCAATCAGCCCCAGCATTTT.

J is TRBJ2-3 and V is TRBV6-2 or TRBV6-3; D is uncertain. Looked up from germline, CDR1 is MNHEY and CDR2 is SVGEGT. The CDR3 covers 15 residues. V was shortened by 0 bases and J by 2 bases, with 9 bases between the two germline ends. The chain's CDR3 is CASSYSSQNTDTQYF. CDR3 sequence (DNA): TGTGCCAGCAGTTACTCGTCCCAGAACACAGATACGCAGTATTTT.

This sequence joins TRBV20-1 and TRBJ1-5; maybe TRBD1 (6 bases). The germline CDR1 and CDR2 sequences are DFQATT and SNEGSKA (reference sequence). Trimming removed 3 bases from V and 4 bases from J, with 16 bases in between. The CDR3 runs 15 residues. CDR3 in amino acids: CSASIPGAGNQPQHF. The CDR3 bases are TGCAGTGCTAGTATCCCAGGGGCTGGTAATCAGCCCCAGCATTTT.

CDR3 nucleotides: TGTGCCAGCAGTGATCCCGGGACAGGGAATAACGAGCAGTACTTC. Protein: CASSDPGTGNNEQYF. The chain couples TRBV2 to TRBJ2-7; 9 bases map to TRBD1. Looked up from germline, CDR1 is SNHLY and CDR2 is FYNNEI. This CDR3 region has 15 residues. The V segment lost 3 bases and the J segment 5 bases; nucleotides outside the gene matches: 8.

This chain connects TRBV3-1 (or the pseudogene TRBV3-2) to TRBJ1-2; D gene unclear. This CDR3 comprises 14 residues. V was cut by 0 bases and J by 7 bases, with 12 bases left in between. Germline assignment: CDR1 LGHDT and CDR2 YNNKEL (reference sequence). CDR3: CASSQEGGPGGYTF. The CDR3 bases are TGTGCCAGCAGCCAAGAAGGAGGGCCGGGTGGCTACACCTTC.

This sequence joins TRBV6-2 or TRBV6-3 and TRBJ1-1, with a possible D match to TRBD1 (6 bases). This CDR3 spans 14 amino acids. The ends were cut back, 5 bases at V and 6 bases at J, with 16 bases in the middle. Germline CDR1 MNHEY, CDR2 SVGEGT. The CDR3 bases are TGTGCCAGCAGTGCCCGTGGGGGGCTGTCTGAAGCTTTCTTT. It translates to CASSARGGLSEAFF.